A few counts support the clone carrying this T cell receptor (beta chain). Its antigen is as yet unknown. TCRdb re-analysed the RT-PCR reads in MiXCR, keeping a single row per CDR3 protein. Seen here are approximately 680,000 distinct CDR3 sequences, 15% to 19% observed once, and the top ten hold around 10%. The data stem from a study of response to subunit inactivated influenza vaccine. Study-wide results and caveats: Each seasonal influenza vaccination, the authors suggested, recruits few new T cells.

The V gene lost 3 bases and the J gene lost 3 bases, with 8 bases spanning the gap. Germline V gene data show CDR1 as LNHNV and CDR2 as YYDKDF (reference sequence). The CDR3 contains 14 residues. This receptor was identified in a man aged 45-65 years who received an inactivated influenza vaccine. The chain recombines TRBV15 with TRBJ2-2, with a weak D call TRBD2 (5 bases). The specimen was PBMCs from blood, collected roughly 13 days after vaccination. The CDR3 DNA reads TGTGCCACCAGCAGGAGGGCTGACACCGGGGAGCTGTTTTTT. It specifies CATSRRADTGELFF. The whole variable domain, filled in from reference TRBV15 and TRBJ2-2, reads DAMVIQNPRYQVTQFGKPVTLSCSQTLNHNVMYWYQQKSSQAPKLLFHYYDKDFNNEADTPDNFQSRRPNTSFCFLDIRSPGLGDTAMYLCATSRRADTGELFFGEGSRLTVL.